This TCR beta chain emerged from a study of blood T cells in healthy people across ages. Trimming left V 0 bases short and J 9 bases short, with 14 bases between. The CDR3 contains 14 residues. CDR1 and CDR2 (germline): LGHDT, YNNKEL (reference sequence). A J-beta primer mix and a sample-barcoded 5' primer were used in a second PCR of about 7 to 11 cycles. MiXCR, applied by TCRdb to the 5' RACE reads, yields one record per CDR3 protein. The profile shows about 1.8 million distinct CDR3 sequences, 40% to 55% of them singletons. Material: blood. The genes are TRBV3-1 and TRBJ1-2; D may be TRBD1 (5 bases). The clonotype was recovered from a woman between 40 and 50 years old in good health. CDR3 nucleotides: TGTGCCAGCAGCCAAGATCTAGGGGAGACGAGCTACACCTTC. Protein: CASSQDLGETSYTF.